The rows below give T cell receptor beta chains drawn from one sample of a study of CD8+ T cells in alopecia areata. TCRdb's table, derived via immunoSEQ multiplex PCR, lists solely in-frame clones and lacks some. The sample holds fewer than 250,000 clones, roughly 44% seen once. The sample in question was CD4+ T cells sorted from blood, obtained at approximately week 39, from a patient treated with tofacitinib. These receptors originate from a human donor with alopecia areata. Both conserved end residues are part of each CDR3. A D gene is named only where the DNA matches it firmly. Rows give clone size only sometimes, using once, few, many, or a class for an expanded clone.

few,TRBV7-2,TRBJ2-7,.,TGTGCCAGCAGCCATGGGGCCGGCGAGCAGTACTTC,CASSHGAGEQYF
few,TRBV7-9,TRBJ2-1,.,TGTGCCAGCAGCTTAGCTGGGAGCAATGAGCAGTTCTTC,CASSLAGSNEQFF
.,TRBV30,TRBJ2-6,.,TGTGCCCGGGGCGGGGATAGGAGAATGGCCAACGTCCTGACTTTC,CARGGDRRMANVLTF
few,TRBV4-3,TRBJ1-4,.,TGCGCCAGCAGCCAAGAGCTGGGGGGGAGACTGTTTTTT,CASSQELGGRLFF
few,TRBV30,TRBJ1-1,.,TGTGCCTGGAGTTTTCGACAGGTCATGAACACTGAAGCTTTCTTT,CAWSFRQVMNTEAFF
.,TRBV2,TRBJ2-1,.,TGTGCCAGCAGTGAAGCGGGGCGGATTGGTGAGCAGTTCTTC,CASSEAGRIGEQFF
few,TRBV29-1,TRBJ2-5,TRBD1,TGCAGCGGTGAGACAGGGACAGGGGCCCAGTACTTC,CSGETGTGAQYF
many,TRBV30,TRBJ2-7,TRBD2,TGTGCCTGGAAGACTAGCGGCGGCTACGAGCAGTACTTC,CAWKTSGGYEQYF
few,TRBV11-2,TRBJ2-3,TRBD1,TGTGCCAGCAGCTTCCAGGGGGCTCAGGGAGATACGCAGTATTTT,CASSFQGAQGDTQYF
.,TRBV7-8,TRBJ2-5,.,TGTGCCAGCAGCTTTTCCCCCCAAGAGACCCAGTACTTC,CASSFSPQETQYF
.,TRBV5-1,TRBJ1-1,.,TGCGCCACCTACCCCGGGGAGTCCGCGAACACTGAAGCTTTCTTT,CATYPGESANTEAFF